The clone carrying this T cell receptor (beta chain) was seen ten or more times. Synthesis of cDNA was performed by 5'RACE using 10-nucleotide random UMIs. Using its own MiXCR run on the 5' RACE reads, TCRdb lists one record per CDR3 protein. The sample lists 36,000 or so distinct CDR3 sequences; 9% to 12% were seen once. The V gene end was trimmed by 3 bases and the J gene end by 4 bases; junction bases not matched to a gene: 12. The CDR3 has 17 amino acids. Germline loops: CDR1 DFQATT, CDR2 SNEGSKA (reference sequence). The source of the sample is a study of neurological immune-mediated disorders. The receptor was derived from a woman in her 30s with HTLV-1-associated myelopathy (HAM/TSP). The V call is TRBV20-1, the J call TRBJ2-7; TRBD2 aligns across 13 bases. The sequencing input was PBMCs. For the CDR3, the DNA is TGCAGTGCTAGTCCAGGGGACGGGACTAGCGGGGCTTACGAGCAGTACTTC. Protein product: CSASPGDGTSGAYEQYF.